This T cell receptor beta chain is from a study of blood T cell repertoires in COVID-19. As for the study in general: COVID-19 samples, acute and convalescent, were from the United States, Italy and Spain. T cells, B-cell-depleted T cells, or PBMCs provided the cDNA or gDNA that served as material.

CDR1 is SGHNT and CDR2 is YENEEA in the germline V gene. V lost 5 bases and J lost 1, with 20 bases in between. The length of the CDR3 is 18 residues. Participants were aged roughly 18 to 100 years from around 26 US areas. Original methodology: For nucleated cells, counts were estimated from reference gene primer amplification. Only in-frame clones appear in the TCRdb table, and some are missing; sequencing was by immunoSEQ multiplex PCR. That table supplies the V and J calls and clone size; D and trimming were determined from the DNA. The profile shows approximately 280,000 clones, around 90% of them singletons.

This receptor was taken from a woman aged 18 to 35 with acute COVID-19. V usage is TRBV11-3 and J usage is TRBJ2-2; maybe TRBD2 (6 bases). Sequenced: PBMCs or T cells enriched from blood (not recorded which). The CDR3 sequence is CASSVSAGPSKNTGELFF. DNA of the CDR3: TGTGCCAGCAGCGTCAGTGCGGGACCTTCGAAGAACACCGGGGAGCTGTTTTTT. The full variable domain, its missing parts supplied by reference TRBV11-3 and TRBJ2-2, is EAGVVQSPRYKIIEKKQPVAFWCNPISGHNTLYWYLQNLGQGPELLIRYENEEAVDDSQLPKDRFSAERLKGVDSTLKIQPAELGDSAVYLCASSVSAGPSKNTGELFFGEGSRLTVL.